This is a list of T cell receptor beta chains from one sample in a study of T-cell memory formation after mild COVID-19. TCRdb independently ran MiXCR on the 5' RACE reads; one entry per CDR3 protein. This sample carries fewer than 150,000 distinct CDR3 sequences, about a sixth of them seen once, and the ten largest clones take over 4%. The specimen sequenced was PBMCs or a T cell subset sorted from them (not recorded which). The receptors shown here come from a man in his late teens or twenties who had mild COVID-19 (a few samples of this study predate the infection). Cell type and time point are not known. The CDR3 runs from the conserved cysteine through the conserved F or W. The order of the fields is clone size, V gene, J gene, D gene, CDR3 DNA, CDR3 protein. The D gene is left open where the match is weak. Clone size is not always given. Where it is, it says once, few, many or a class for expanded clones.

>NA|TRBV5-1|TRBJ2-2|NA
TGCGCCAGCAGCCCTTCGCACCGAGTCACCGGGGAGCTGTTTTTT
CASSPSHRVTGELFF
>few|TRBV10-3|TRBJ2-3|NA
TGTGCCATCAGGGGCGGGGAACTCACAGATACGCAGTATTTT
CAIRGGELTDTQYF
>NA|TRBV18|TRBJ1-1|NA
TGTGCCAGCTCACTCCACCCTAAGAACACTGAAGCTTTCTTT
CASSLHPKNTEAFF
>NA|TRBV11-2|TRBJ2-1|NA
TGTGCCAGCAGCTCCGGGATCCACTACAATGAGCAGTTCTTC
CASSSGIHYNEQFF
>NA|TRBV4-1|TRBJ1-1|NA
TGCGCCAGCAGCCAAGGTAACGGACAGAAGAACACTGAAGCTTTCTTT
CASSQGNGQKNTEAFF
>once|TRBV5-1|TRBJ1-1|NA
TGCGCCAGCAGCTTGAACACAGGGAGTACTGAAGCTTTCTTT
CASSLNTGSTEAFF
>few|TRBV18|TRBJ1-5|NA
TGTGCCAGCTCATGGACAGAGAAGGGCAATCAGCCCCAGCATTTT
CASSWTEKGNQPQHF
>few|TRBV9|TRBJ2-5|NA
TGTGCCAGCAGCGCCAGTCCAAAAGAGACCCAGTACTTC
CASSASPKETQYF
>NA|TRBV12-5|TRBJ2-2|NA
TGTGCTAGTGGTTCCCAGGGGTTAGGGGGGGAGCTGTTTTTT
CASGSQGLGGELFF
>NA|TRBV5-8|TRBJ2-3|NA
TGTGCCAGCAGCTTCAATCCAGCGGCCGATACGCAGTATTTT
CASSFNPAADTQYF
>few|TRBV7-2|TRBJ2-5|NA
TGTGCCAGCAGCCCCCAAGGCAGTCTGGGGGAGACCCAGTACTTC
CASSPQGSLGETQYF
>NA|TRBV6-7|TRBJ2-5|NA
TGTGCCAGCAGTTACTCCCTGGAGCCCCAAGAGACCCAGTACTTC
CASSYSLEPQETQYF
>NA|TRBV27|TRBJ1-2|NA
TGTGCCAGCAGTTTCCCCGGAAACTATGGCTACACCTTC
CASSFPGNYGYTF
>many|TRBV3-1|TRBJ2-4|TRBD2
TGTGCCAGCAGCCTTCGGGGGGGAAACATTCAGTACTTC
CASSLRGGNIQYF
>few|TRBV10-3|TRBJ2-1|TRBD2
TGTGCCATCAGTGACCCCCTACTAGCGGGGGGATACAATGAGCAGTTCTTC
CAISDPLLAGGYNEQFF
>few|TRBV7-9|TRBJ2-1|TRBD2
TGTGCCAGCAGCACCGGGCCCGGGGGGGCAGGTGAGCAGTTCTTC
CASSTGPGGAGEQFF
>few|TRBV19|TRBJ2-5|NA
TGTGCCAGTAGTATTTTGACATCGCCGGAGACCCAGTACTTC
CASSILTSPETQYF
>NA|TRBV5-1|TRBJ2-1|TRBD2
TGCGCCAGCAGCTTCAGCGGGGGGCCCTCTAGGAATGAGCAGTTCTTC
CASSFSGGPSRNEQFF
>NA|TRBV2|TRBJ2-5|NA
TGTGCCAGCAGTTACACCCAAGAGACCCAGTACTTC
CASSYTQETQYF
>few|TRBV9|TRBJ2-7|NA
TGTGCCAGCAGCGTGGATCTGGCAGGGACCTTAAGCGAGCAGTACTTC
CASSVDLAGTLSEQYF
>NA|TRBV10-3|TRBJ1-2|NA
TGTGCCATCAGTGAGGACAGACTCTATGGCTACACCTTC
CAISEDRLYGYTF
>few|TRBV6-5|TRBJ2-5|TRBD1
TGTGCCAGCACCCCCGGACAGGGGGTTGGGACCCAGTACTTC
CASTPGQGVGTQYF
>NA|TRBV6-5|TRBJ1-4|NA
TGTGCCAGCAAGGGTAGGGGGGCCGTCGGGTATGAAAAACTGTTTTTT
CASKGRGAVGYEKLFF
>NA|TRBV20-1|TRBJ2-7|NA
TGCAGTGCTAGCACGGATTACGAGCAGTACTTC
CSASTDYEQYF
>NA|TRBV18|TRBJ2-2|NA
TGTGCCAGCTCACCAGGGTTCACCGGGGAGCTGTTTTTT
CASSPGFTGELFF
>NA|TRBV7-8|TRBJ1-5|NA
TGTGCCAGCAGCTTAGGGGGCGGGGGGCAGCCCCAGCATTTT
CASSLGGGGQPQHF
>NA|TRBV4-3|TRBJ1-5|NA
TGCGCCAGCAGCCAAGAGGGTTACAATCAGCCCCAGCATTTT
CASSQEGYNQPQHF
>few|TRBV7-2|TRBJ2-1|NA
TGTGCCAGCCGGGGGGCCTACTACAATGAGCAGTTCTTC
CASRGAYYNEQFF
>NA|TRBV4-3|TRBJ1-6|NA
TGCGCCAGCAGAGGGGGGCAGTATAATTCACCCCTCCACTTT
CASRGGQYNSPLHF
>NA|TRBV12-3/TRBV12-4|TRBJ1-6|NA
TGTGCCAGCAGTCCCCCCTCGTGGCGTAATTCACCCCTCCACTTT
CASSPPSWRNSPLHF
>NA|TRBV28|TRBJ1-1|NA
TGTGCCAGCAGTCGGTCGGGGGGCGGGAACACTGAAGCTTTCTTT
CASSRSGGGNTEAFF
>few|TRBV30|TRBJ1-1|NA
TGTGCCTGGAGTAAGGGGTTGGAGGCTGAAGCTTTCTTT
CAWSKGLEAEAFF
>few|TRBV11-2|TRBJ2-1|TRBD1
TGTGCCAGCAGCCCACCCCTCCGGGACAGGGGGCGCTTTGAGCAGTTCTTC
CASSPPLRDRGRFEQFF
>NA|TRBV7-2|TRBJ2-3|NA
TGTGCCAGCAGCTCACGGACCGGGATCACAGATACGCAGTATTTT
CASSSRTGITDTQYF
>few|TRBV20-1|TRBJ2-1|NA
TGCAGTGCTAGAGGCATGAGCTGGATTTACAATGAGCAGTTCTTC
CSARGMSWIYNEQFF
>few|TRBV5-1|TRBJ2-1|TRBD1
TGCGCCAGCAGCTTGGACAGGGGAGACCTTGAGCAGTTCTTC
CASSLDRGDLEQFF
>few|TRBV7-8|TRBJ2-3|TRBD1
TGTGCCAGCAGCGGGGACAGGGGTAGCACAGATACGCAGTATTTT
CASSGDRGSTDTQYF
>NA|TRBV5-1|TRBJ2-2|NA
TGCGCCAGCAGCTTCATGGGACAATCTACCGGGGAGCTGTTTTTT
CASSFMGQSTGELFF
>few|TRBV15|TRBJ1-6|NA
TGTGCCACCAGCGTATCCCGCGCACCACCCCTCCACTTT
CATSVSRAPPLHF
>NA|TRBV5-1|TRBJ1-2|NA
TGCGCCAGCAGCTCGGAGAAGGCCGGCGGCTACACCTTC
CASSSEKAGGYTF
>many|TRBV7-2|TRBJ2-1|NA
TGTGCCAGCAGCTTAGCGCTAAGTGTCAATGAGCAGTTCTTC
CASSLALSVNEQFF
>NA|TRBV10-3|TRBJ1-3|NA
TGTGCCATCGGGACGGGAAACACCATATATTTT
CAIGTGNTIYF
>many|TRBV3-1|TRBJ2-7|TRBD2
TGTGCCAGCAGCCAGGCTAGCGGTTCCTACGAGCAGTACTTC
CASSQASGSYEQYF